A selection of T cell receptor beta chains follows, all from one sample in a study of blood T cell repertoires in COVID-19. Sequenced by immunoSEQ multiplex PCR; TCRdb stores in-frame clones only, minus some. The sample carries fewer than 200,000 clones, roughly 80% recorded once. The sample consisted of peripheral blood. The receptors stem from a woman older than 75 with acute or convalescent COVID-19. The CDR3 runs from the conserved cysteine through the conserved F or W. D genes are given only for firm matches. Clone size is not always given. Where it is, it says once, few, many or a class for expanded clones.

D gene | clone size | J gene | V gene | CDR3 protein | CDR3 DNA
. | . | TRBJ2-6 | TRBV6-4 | CASSVEGSLSGANVLTF | TGTGCCAGCAGTGTTGAAGGGAGCCTCTCTGGGGCCAACGTCCTGACTTTC
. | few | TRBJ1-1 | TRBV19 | CASSIGEENTEAFF | TGTGCCAGTAGTATAGGAGAAGAGAACACTGAAGCTTTCTTT
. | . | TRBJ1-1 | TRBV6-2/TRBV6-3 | CASSYGQYTEAFF | TGTGCCAGCAGTTACGGGCAGTACACTGAAGCTTTCTTT
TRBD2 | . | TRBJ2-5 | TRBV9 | CASSEGLAGLQETQYF | TGTGCCAGCAGCGAGGGACTAGCGGGGCTCCAAGAGACCCAGTACTTC
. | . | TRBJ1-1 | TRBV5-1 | CASSAGQSRAEAFF | TGCGCCAGCAGCGCCGGACAGTCCCGGGCTGAAGCTTTCTTT
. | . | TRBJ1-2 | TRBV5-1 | CASSLETAKGIYGYTF | TGCGCCAGCAGCTTGGAAACCGCCAAGGGGATCTATGGCTACACCTTC
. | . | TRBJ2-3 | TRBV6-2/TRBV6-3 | CASSLQGTDTQYF | TGTGCCAGCAGTTTACAGGGCACAGATACGCAGTATTTT
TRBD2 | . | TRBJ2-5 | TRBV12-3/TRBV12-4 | CASTGGGETQYF | TGTGCCAGCACCGGGGGGGGAGAGACCCAGTACTTC
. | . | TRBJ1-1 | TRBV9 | CASSAGHMNTEAFF | TGTGCCAGCAGCGCTGGACATATGAACACTGAAGCTTTCTTT
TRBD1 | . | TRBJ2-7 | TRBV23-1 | CASSQSRDRAYEQYF | TGCGCCAGCAGTCAGTCCCGGGACAGGGCCTACGAGCAGTACTTC
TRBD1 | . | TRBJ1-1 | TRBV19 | CASSDPGQGFTEAFF | TGTGCCAGTAGTGATCCGGGACAGGGGTTCACTGAAGCTTTCTTT
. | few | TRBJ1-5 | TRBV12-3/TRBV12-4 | CASSVAENQPQHF | TGTGCCAGCAGTGTTGCGGAGAATCAGCCCCAGCATTTT
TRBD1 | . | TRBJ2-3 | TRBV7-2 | CASSFGTGRTDTQYF | TGTGCCAGCAGCTTCGGGACAGGTCGCACAGATACGCAGTATTTT
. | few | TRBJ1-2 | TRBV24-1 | CATSETGRGGYTF | TGTGCCACCAGTGAAACAGGGAGAGGAGGCTACACCTTC
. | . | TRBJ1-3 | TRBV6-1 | CASSEGSAGNTIYF | TGTGCCAGCAGTGAGGGCTCGGCTGGAAACACCATATATTTT
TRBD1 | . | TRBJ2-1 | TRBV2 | CASNRGTGAANEQFF | TGTGCCAGCAACAGGGGGACAGGGGCCGCGAATGAGCAGTTCTTC
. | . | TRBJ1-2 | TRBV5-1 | CASSLVAGSYGYTF | TGCGCCAGCAGCTTGGTTGCGGGGAGCTATGGCTACACCTTC
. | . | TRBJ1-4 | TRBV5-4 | CASSRATNEKLFF | TGTGCCAGCAGCCGCGCAACTAATGAAAAACTGTTTTTT
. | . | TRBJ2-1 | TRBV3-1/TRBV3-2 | CASSRTNPRGNEQFF | TGTGCCAGCAGCCGCACGAATCCCAGAGGTAATGAGCAGTTCTTC
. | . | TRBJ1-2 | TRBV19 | CASSMASRAGDYGYTF | TGTGCCAGTAGTATGGCATCCCGGGCAGGGGACTATGGCTACACCTTC
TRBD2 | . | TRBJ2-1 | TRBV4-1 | CASSPGLAGINEQFF | TGCGCCAGCAGCCCGGGACTAGCGGGAATCAATGAGCAGTTCTTC
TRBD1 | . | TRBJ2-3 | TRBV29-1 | CSVESGQGPGDTQYF | TGCAGCGTTGAGTCGGGACAGGGGCCGGGAGATACGCAGTATTTT
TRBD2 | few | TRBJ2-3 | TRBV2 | CASSPGTSGSYTQYF | TGTGCCAGCAGCCCCGGGACTAGCGGGAGCTATACGCAGTATTTT
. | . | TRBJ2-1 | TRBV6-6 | CASRGREEGSYNEQFF | TGTGCCAGCAGGGGGAGAGAGGAGGGATCCTACAATGAGCAGTTCTTC
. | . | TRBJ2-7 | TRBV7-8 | CASSLESGTYEQYF | TGTGCCAGCAGCTTAGAAAGCGGAACCTACGAGCAGTACTTC
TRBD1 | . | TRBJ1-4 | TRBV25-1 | CASSEGTGINTNEKLFF | TGTGCCAGCAGTGAAGGGACAGGGATAAACACTAATGAAAAACTGTTTTTT
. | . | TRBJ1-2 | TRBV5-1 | CASSLAGSSYGYTF | TGCGCCAGCAGCTTGGCGGGGAGTTCCTATGGCTACACCTTC
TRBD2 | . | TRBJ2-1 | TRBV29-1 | CSVVAGGSYNEQFF | TGCAGCGTTGTAGCGGGAGGGTCCTACAATGAGCAGTTCTTC
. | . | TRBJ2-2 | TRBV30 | CACRAGPHANTGELFF | TGTGCCTGCCGGGCGGGTCCTCACGCGAACACCGGGGAGCTGTTTTTT
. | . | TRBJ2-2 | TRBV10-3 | CATSPRDSGELFF | TGTGCCACCTCACCCAGGGATAGCGGGGAGCTGTTTTTT
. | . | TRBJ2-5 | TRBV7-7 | CASSRIQGGQETQYF | TGTGCTAGCAGCCGTATTCAGGGGGGACAAGAGACCCAGTACTTC
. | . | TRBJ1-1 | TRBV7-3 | CASSSGGQSPEAFF | TGTGCCAGCAGCTCGGGAGGACAATCGCCTGAAGCTTTCTTT
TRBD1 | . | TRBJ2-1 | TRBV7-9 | CASSLGQPYNEQFF | TGTGCCAGCAGCTTGGGACAGCCGTACAATGAGCAGTTCTTC
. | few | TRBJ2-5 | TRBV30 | CAWGEEETQYF | TGTGCCTGGGGAGAGGAGGAGACCCAGTACTTC
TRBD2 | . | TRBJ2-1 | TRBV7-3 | CASSQLAGTYNEQFF | TGTGCCAGCAGCCAGTTAGCGGGGACCTACAATGAGCAGTTCTTC
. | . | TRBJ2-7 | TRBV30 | CAWRVTRGEQYF | TGTGCCTGGAGGGTCACTCGAGGCGAGCAGTACTTC
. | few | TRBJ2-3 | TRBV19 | CASSQSTDTQYF | TGTGCCAGTAGTCAGAGCACAGATACGCAGTATTTT
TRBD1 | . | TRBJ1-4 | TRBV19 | CASSKQGATNEKLFF | TGTGCCAGTAGTAAACAGGGGGCAACTAATGAAAAACTGTTTTTT
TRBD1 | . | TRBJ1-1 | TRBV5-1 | CASSLGQGANADTEAFF | TGCGCCAGCAGCTTGGGACAGGGGGCAAATGCGGACACTGAAGCTTTCTTT
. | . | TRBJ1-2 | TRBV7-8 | CASSLRPGANYGYTF | TGTGCCAGCAGCTTGCGTCCCGGAGCTAACTATGGCTACACCTTC
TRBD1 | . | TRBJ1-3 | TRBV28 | CASSSGQHSGNTIYF | TGTGCCAGCAGTTCGGGACAGCACTCTGGAAACACCATATATTTT
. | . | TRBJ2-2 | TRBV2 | CASRATNTGELFF | TGTGCCAGCCGTGCCACGAACACCGGGGAGCTGTTTTTT
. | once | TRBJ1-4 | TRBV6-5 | CASSSRGGRNEKLFF | TGTGCCAGCAGTTCGCGAGGAGGGAGGAATGAAAAACTGTTTTTT
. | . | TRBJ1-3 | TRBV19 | CASSGAGTSSGNTIYF | TGTGCCAGTAGTGGAGCCGGGACAAGCTCTGGAAACACCATATATTTT
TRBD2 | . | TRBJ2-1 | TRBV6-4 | CASSDSPGLAGLNEQFF | TGTGCCAGCAGTGACTCTCCCGGACTAGCGGGACTCAATGAGCAGTTCTTC
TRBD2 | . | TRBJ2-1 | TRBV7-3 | CASSPGLAGGAGNEQFF | TGTGCCAGCAGCCCCGGACTAGCGGGAGGGGCTGGCAATGAGCAGTTCTTC
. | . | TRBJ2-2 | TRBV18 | CASSPLHGTGELFF | TGTGCCAGCTCACCTCTGCACGGCACCGGGGAGCTGTTTTTT
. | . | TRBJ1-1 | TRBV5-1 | CASSGGTEAFF | TGCGCCAGCAGCGGGGGGACTGAAGCTTTCTTT
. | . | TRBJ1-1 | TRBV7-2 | CASRVGVTEAFF | TGTGCCAGCAGGGTAGGAGTGACGGAGGCTTTCTTT
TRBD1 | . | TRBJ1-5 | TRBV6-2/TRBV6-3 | CASSFRTGRIRTVQPQHF | TGTGCCAGCAGTTTCCGGACAGGGAGGATACGGACAGTTCAGCCCCAGCATTTT